The sequence of this T cell receptor (beta chain) was determined in a study of PD-L1 blockade in urothelial cancer. Across the whole study: Researchers looked at the blood 3 weeks (second dose) and 6 weeks after treatment began.

TCRdb's copy holds only in-frame clones and misses some; the assay was immunoSEQ multiplex PCR. Among 70,000 to 85,000 clones listed, approximately 80% were seen once. Per-patient samples, pretreatment and on-treatment, numbered 1 to 8. The CDR3 runs to 12 residues. Per germline, CDR1 MNHNS and CDR2 SASEGT. With 5 bases clipped from V and 3 bases from J, the junction kept 1 base outside the gene matches. V gene TRBV6-1 combines with J gene TRBJ2-7, with TRBD2 identical over 7 bases. This receptor was obtained from a man in his sixties or seventies with urothelial cancer. Sequencing used PBMCs, obtained around atezolizumab (anti-PD-L1) treatment. The CDR3 DNA follows: TGTGCCAGCAGTTGGACTAGCTACGAGCAGTACTTC. Translating it yields CASSWTSYEQYF.